The source of this T cell receptor beta chain is a study of identical twins. General study results and limits: An excess of low generation probability was shown by twin-shared out-of-frame alpha sequences. Potential partial confounding of zero-insertion analyses by invariant MAIT and iNKT cells was noted.

Notes on this clonotype: No antigen is known for it.

One entry per CDR3 protein results from TCRdb running MiXCR on the 5' RACE reads. The sample records about 900,000 distinct CDR3 sequences, roughly an eighth being singletons. The CDR3 covers 16 residues. Germline V gene lookup returns CDR1 SGHVS and CDR2 FQNEAQ. The J segment lost 1 base and the V segment lost 2 bases, leaving 4 bases of the junction unmatched. These same data were also listed under a study on yellow fever vaccine responses in identical twins.

The chain has TRBV7-8 and TRBJ2-2, with 7 positions matching TRBD1. The sample taken for sequencing was PBMCs. This clonotype originated in a woman aged 18-30 years in good health. The DNA for the CDR3 is TGTGCCAGCAGCTTAAGGGACAGACAGAACACCGGGGAGCTGTTTTTT. Amino acid sequence: CASSLRDRQNTGELFF. The full variable domain, rest sourced from reference TRBV7-8 and TRBJ2-2, is GAGVSQSPRYKVAKRGQDVALRCDPISGHVSLFWYQQALGQGPEFLTYFQNEAQLDKSGLPSDRFFAERPEGSVSTLKIQRTQQEDSAVYLCASSLRDRQNTGELFFGEGSRLTVL.